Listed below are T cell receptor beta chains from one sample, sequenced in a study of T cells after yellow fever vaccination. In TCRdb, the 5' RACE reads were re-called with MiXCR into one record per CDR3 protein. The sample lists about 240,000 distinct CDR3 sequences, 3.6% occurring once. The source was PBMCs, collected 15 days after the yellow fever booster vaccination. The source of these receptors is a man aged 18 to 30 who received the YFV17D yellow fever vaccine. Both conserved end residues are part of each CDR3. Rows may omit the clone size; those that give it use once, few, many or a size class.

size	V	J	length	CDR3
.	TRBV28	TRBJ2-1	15	CASSGVTPPYNEQFF
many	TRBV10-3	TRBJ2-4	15	CAISDGTSGGDIQYF
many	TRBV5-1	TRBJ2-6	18	CASSLEGLVLSGANVLTF
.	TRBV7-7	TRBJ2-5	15	CASSRGGGYQETQYF
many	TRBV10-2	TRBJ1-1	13	CASTPNRVTEAFF
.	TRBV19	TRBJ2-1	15	CASSLGLAGVVEQFF
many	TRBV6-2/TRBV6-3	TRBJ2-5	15	CASSWDRELAETQYF
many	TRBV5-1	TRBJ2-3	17	CASSLFGGYSSTDTQYF
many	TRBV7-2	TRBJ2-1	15	CASSSRPSSYNEQFF
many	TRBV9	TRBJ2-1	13	CASSVVGDNEQFF
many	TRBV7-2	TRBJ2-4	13	CASSPDRGDIQYF
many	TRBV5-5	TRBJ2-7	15	CASSYVGPSYYEQYF
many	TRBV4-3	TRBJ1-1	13	CASSLQGPAEAFF
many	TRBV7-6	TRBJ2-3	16	CASSLGSPISTDTQYF
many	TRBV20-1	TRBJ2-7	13	CSALGGEAYEQYF
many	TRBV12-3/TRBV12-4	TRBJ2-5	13	CASSLSDQETQYF
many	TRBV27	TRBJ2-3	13	CASRGVRTDTQYF
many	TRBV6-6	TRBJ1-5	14	CASSTQGANQPQHF
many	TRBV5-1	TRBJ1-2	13	CASSLAGGVEDTF
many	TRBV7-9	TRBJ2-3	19	CASSNWGGAVPNGTDTQYF
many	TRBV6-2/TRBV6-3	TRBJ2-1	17	CASSYSLMAGVYNEQFF
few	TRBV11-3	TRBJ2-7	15	CASSLDVAPYYEQYF
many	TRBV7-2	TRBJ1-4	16	CASSPRQHATNEKLFF
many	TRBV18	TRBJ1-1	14	CASSQGTGHTEAFF
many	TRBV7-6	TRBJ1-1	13	CASSLNRNTEAFF
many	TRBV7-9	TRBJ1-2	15	CASSRPGQGNYGYTF
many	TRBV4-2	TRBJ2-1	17	CASSQDLTSGVTNEQFF
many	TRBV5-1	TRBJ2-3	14	CASSESGGPGTQYF
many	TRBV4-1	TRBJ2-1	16	CASSQVVAGGPYEQFF
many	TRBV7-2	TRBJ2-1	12	CASSLLGYEQFF
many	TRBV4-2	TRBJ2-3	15	CASSQDGLGGDTQYF
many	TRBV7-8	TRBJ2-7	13	CASSLADGGEQYF
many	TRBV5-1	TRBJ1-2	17	CASSLESSGDVRYGYTF
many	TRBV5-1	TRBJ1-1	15	CASSSGDRMNTEAFF
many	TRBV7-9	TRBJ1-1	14	CASSWGQVNTEAFF
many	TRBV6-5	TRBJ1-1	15	CASSSLHAGNTEAFF
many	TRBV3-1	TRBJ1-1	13	CASSQAVNTEAFF
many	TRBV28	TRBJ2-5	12	CASSHRGETQYF
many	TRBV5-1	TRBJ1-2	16	CASSYGPHRQGYGYTF
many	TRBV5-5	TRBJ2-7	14	CASSRERGLYEQYF
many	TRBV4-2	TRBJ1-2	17	CASSQGSFRSRDSGYTF
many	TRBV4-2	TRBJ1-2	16	CASSPSGGQARYGYTF
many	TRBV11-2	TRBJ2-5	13	CASSYLGAPPQYF
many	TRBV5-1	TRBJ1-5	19	CASSPPRGRNGAHNQPQHF
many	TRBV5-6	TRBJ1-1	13	CASRVQGVTEAFF
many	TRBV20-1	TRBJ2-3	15	CSARPRRSSTDTQYF
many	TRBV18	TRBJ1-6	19	CASSPAGVGVDRVYSPLHF
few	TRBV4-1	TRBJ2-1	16	CASSPTAGGTGDEQFF
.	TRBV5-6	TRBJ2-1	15	CASSLSSRHGNEQFF
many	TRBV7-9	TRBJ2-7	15	CASSPPRTSPREQYF
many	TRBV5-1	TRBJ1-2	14	CASSSRTGEDGYTF
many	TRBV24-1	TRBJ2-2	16	CATSDSGRANTGELFF
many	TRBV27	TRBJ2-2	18	CASSFFLPGTVYTGELFF
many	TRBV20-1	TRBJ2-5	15	CSASWTRDSQETQYF
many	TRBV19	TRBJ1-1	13	CASRDRKNTEAFF
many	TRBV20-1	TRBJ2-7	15	CSASAADRTSYEQYF
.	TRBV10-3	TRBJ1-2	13	CAISEWDSDGYTF
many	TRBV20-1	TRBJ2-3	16	CSAKNQRGGPTDTQYF